The 4 T cell receptor beta chains below were found in one sample sequenced in a study of shared clonotypes between healthy human individuals. Some clones are missing from TCRdb's copy, which holds only in-frame ones; the method was immunoSEQ multiplex PCR. Altogether some 2 million clones are present, 95% being singletons, with the ten largest covering 0.1% to 0.15%. The sample was naive CD4+ T cells sorted from blood. The subset: CD45RA+ positively selected. Source of these receptors: a man aged 18 to 35 in good health.

The V call is TRBV6-1, the J call TRBJ2-5, with a possible D match to TRBD1 (6 bases). V gave up 9 bases and J gave up 2 bases, with 13 bases separating them. The CDR3 is 13 residues long. CDR1 is MNHNS and CDR2 is SASEGT in the germline V gene. CDR3: CASAGQIQETQYF. CDR3 in DNA: TGTGCCAGTGCCGGACAGATACAAGAGACCCAGTACTTC.

The rearrangement joins TRBV11-3 to TRBJ2-2; the match to TRBD1 covers 7 bases. Germline CDR1 is SGHNT and CDR2 is YENEEA. This CDR3 contains 15 residues. After removal of 0 bases from V and 6 bases from J, the junction contained 4 bases not matched to a gene. CDR3 nucleotide sequence: TGTGCCAGCAGCTTAGAAAGTCAGGGGGCCGGGGAGCTGTTTTTT. It is translated as CASSLESQGAGELFF.

The V gene is TRBV2, the J gene TRBJ2-2; weak D call: TRBD1 (5 bases). Germline V gene sequence: CDR1 SNHLY, CDR2 FYNNEI. Trimming stripped 7 bases from V and 4 bases from J, with 10 bases between. CDR3 length: 13 residues. CDR3 bases: TGTGCCAGCACCCCGACAGCCACCGGGGAGCTGTTTTTT. Its translation: CASTPTATGELFF.

The J gene is TRBJ2-5, the V gene TRBV29-1, with D perhaps matching TRBD2 (6 bases). Trimming shortened V by 6 bases and J by 3 bases, and 14 bases separated the two germline ends. Germline CDR1 reads SQVTM; CDR2 reads ANQGSEA. This CDR3 comprises 13 residues. This CDR3 reads CSVLGGGKETQYF. Here the CDR3 DNA reads TGCAGCGTACTCGGGGGAGGAAAAGAGACCCAGTACTTC. The full variable domain, its missing parts supplied by reference TRBV29-1 and TRBJ2-5, is SAVISQKPSRDICQRGTSLTIQCQVDSQVTMMFWYRQQPGQSLTLIATANQGSEATYESGFVIDKFPISRPNLTFSTLTVSNMSPEDSSIYLCSVLGGGKETQYFGPGTRLLVL.